The 6 T cell receptor beta chains given below trace back to one sample, sequenced in a study of beta chain features in type 1 diabetes. General study findings and limits: Shortening of TCRB CDR3s, moderate but significant, appeared in all four CD4+ subsets of Type 1 diabetes patients.

Of the isolated RNA, all was reverse transcribed, and so the sequenced material was expressed TCRB transcripts. The protocol was immunoSEQ multiplex PCR, while the TCRdb copy is restricted to in-frame clones and leaves out a portion. Of about 160,000 clones listed, about 9% were seen once; the top ten hold approximately 0.7%. These receptors' antigens are unknown. Sequenced sample: central memory CD4+ T cells from blood. Receptor source: a woman aged 25 to 39 with type 1 diabetes.

Only a few counts were recorded for this clone. V usage is TRBV4-2 and J usage is TRBJ2-4, with 9 bases that match TRBD2. There are 17 residues in the CDR3. Trimming cost V 0 bases and J 8 bases; bases outside gene matches: 11. Germline V gene data show CDR1 as LGHNA and CDR2 as YNFKEQ. Here the CDR3 reads CASSQDLASGRMYIQYF. In nucleotides, the CDR3 is TGTGCCAGCAGCCAAGATCTAGCGAGCGGGAGGATGTACATTCAGTACTTC.

The chain employs TRBV2 and TRBJ2-5; 8 bases fit TRBD1. The V segment lost 7 bases and the J segment 5 bases; nucleotides outside the gene matches: 9. This CDR3 region has 14 residues. Germline-derived CDR1 and CDR2 are SNHLY and FYNNEI. This chain's CDR3 is CASTNSGGMETQYF. CDR3 bases: TGTGCCAGCACTAACTCAGGGGGCATGGAGACCCAGTACTTC.

A few counts support this clone. The chain joins TRBV6-6 to TRBJ1-2, with a tentative D call TRBD1 (5 bases). The CDR3 is 13 amino acids. Germline-derived CDR1 and CDR2 are MNHNY and SVGAGI (reference sequence). Trimming took off 6 bases at V and 8 bases at J, with 16 bases between the two ends. DNA of the CDR3: TGTGCCAGCAGGCCAGACAGATTTTACGGCTACACCTTC. It yields the protein CASRPDRFYGYTF.

This clone was observed a handful of times. The chain carries TRBV29-1 and TRBJ2-3, with D tentatively TRBD2 (5 bases). The CDR3 is 12 residues long. The germline CDR1 and CDR2 sequences are SQVTM and ANQGSEA. The V end was cut by 4 bases, the J end by 4 bases, with 9 bases between. The chain's CDR3 is CSVAYGADTQYF. In DNA, the CDR3 is TGCAGCGTTGCATACGGGGCAGATACGCAGTATTTT.

In its sample, this clone was seen a few times. The CDR3 protein is CASSIAARETQYF. CDR3 DNA sequence: TGTGCCAGTAGTATTGCGGCGCGTGAGACCCAGTACTTC. The chain has TRBV19 and TRBJ2-5; D is ambiguous. The ends were cut back, 3 bases at V and 5 bases at J, with 10 bases in the middle. The germline CDR1 and CDR2 sequences are LNHDA and SQIVND (reference sequence). This CDR3 is built from 13 residues.

This rearrangement joins TRBV7-8 to TRBJ1-5; D uncertain. CDR1 SGHVS and CDR2 FQNEAQ come from the germline V gene. V was trimmed by 5 bases and J by 0 bases, leaving 11 bases between them. The CDR3 runs to 15 residues. This CDR3 reads CASSTDGYSNQPQHF. In nucleotides, the CDR3 is TGTGCCAGCAGCACTGACGGGTATAGCAATCAGCCCCAGCATTTT.